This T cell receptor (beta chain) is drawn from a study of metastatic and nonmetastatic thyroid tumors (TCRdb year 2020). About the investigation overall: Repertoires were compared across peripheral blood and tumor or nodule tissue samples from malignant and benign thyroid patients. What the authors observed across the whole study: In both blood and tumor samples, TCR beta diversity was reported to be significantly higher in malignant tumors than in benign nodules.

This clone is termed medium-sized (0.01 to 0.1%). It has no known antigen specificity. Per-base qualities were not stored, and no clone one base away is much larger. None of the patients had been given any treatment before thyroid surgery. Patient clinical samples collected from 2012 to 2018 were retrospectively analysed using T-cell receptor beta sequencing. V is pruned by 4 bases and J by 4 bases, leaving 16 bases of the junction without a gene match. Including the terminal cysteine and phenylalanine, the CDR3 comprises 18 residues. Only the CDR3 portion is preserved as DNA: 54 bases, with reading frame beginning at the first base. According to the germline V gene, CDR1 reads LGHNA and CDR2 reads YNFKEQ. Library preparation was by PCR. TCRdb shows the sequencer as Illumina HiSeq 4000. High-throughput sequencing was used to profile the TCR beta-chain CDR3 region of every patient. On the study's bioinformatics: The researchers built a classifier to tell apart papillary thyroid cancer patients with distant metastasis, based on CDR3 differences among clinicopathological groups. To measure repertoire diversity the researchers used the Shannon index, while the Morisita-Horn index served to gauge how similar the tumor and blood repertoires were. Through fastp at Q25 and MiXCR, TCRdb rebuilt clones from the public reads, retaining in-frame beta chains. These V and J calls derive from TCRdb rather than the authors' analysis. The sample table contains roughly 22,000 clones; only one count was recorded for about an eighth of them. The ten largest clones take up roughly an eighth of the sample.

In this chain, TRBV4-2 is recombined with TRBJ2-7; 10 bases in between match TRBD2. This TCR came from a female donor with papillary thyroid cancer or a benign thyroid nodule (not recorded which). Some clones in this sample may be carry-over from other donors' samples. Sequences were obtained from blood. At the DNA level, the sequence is TGTGCCAGCAGCCCCAATGGGGCTAGCGGGGGCCTTGGGTACGAGCAGTACTTC. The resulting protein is CASSPNGASGGLGYEQYF.